The sequence of this TCR beta chain was determined in a study of identical twins. In TCRdb, the 5' RACE reads were re-called with MiXCR into one record per CDR3 protein. The profile shows 200,000 to 300,000 distinct CDR3 sequences, approximately 8% of them singletons. This clonotype was counted many times. The antigen is unknown. CDR3 length: 14 amino acids. Trimming pared 4 bases from V and 5 bases from J, leaving 15 bases between. From germline, CDR1 is MNHEY and CDR2 SVGAGI. Findings and limits, study-wide: The study based its conclusions on cross-sectional statistical analysis and did not follow the same donors.

These data were likewise used in another study, on yellow fever vaccine responses in identical twins.

The chain employs TRBV6-5 and TRBJ2-7, with D perhaps TRBD1 or TRBD2 (5 bases each). The receptor was isolated from a woman between 18 and 30 years old in good health. Input material: CD8+ T cells sorted from blood. CDR3 bases: TGTGCCAGCAGTTCCCCGGGGCCCGGAGACGAGCAGTACGTC. It codes for CASSSPGPGDEQYV.